What follows are 8 T cell receptor beta chains derived from one specimen sequenced in a study of blood T cell repertoires in COVID-19. TCRdb's copy holds only in-frame clones and misses some; the assay was immunoSEQ multiplex PCR. This sample yields about 300,000 clones, of which around 87% are seen a single time; around 1.2% belongs to the top ten. Sequenced material: peripheral blood. The receptors here all came from a man between 65 and 85 years old with acute or convalescent COVID-19.

The chain links TRBV6-6 to TRBJ2-5; 7 bases match TRBD2. The CDR3 contains 14 residues. The V and J ends lost 5 bases and 2 bases, in that order; junction bases with no gene match: 5. Germline CDR1 is MNHNY and CDR2 is SVGAGI (reference sequence). CDR3 sequence: CASSGGLPQETQYF. CDR3 sequence (DNA): TGTGCCAGCAGTGGGGGACTACCGCAAGAGACCCAGTACTTC.

The chain carries TRBV28 and TRBJ1-5; 9 bases fit TRBD1. CDR3 length: 15 amino acids. CDR1 and CDR2 (germline): MDHEN, SYDVKM. Unmatched junction bases numbered 4, after V lost 6 bases and J lost 1 base. This CDR3 is CASSGTGPSNQPQHF. DNA for the CDR3: TGTGCCAGCAGCGGGACAGGGCCCAGCAATCAGCCCCAGCATTTT.

In DNA form, the CDR3 reads TGTGCCAGCAGCCAAGAGGGCGGACAGGGCGACCCAAAATACTCTGGAAACACCATATATTTT. This translates into CASSQEGGQGDPKYSGNTIYF. The J gene is TRBJ1-3, the V gene TRBV4-2; 8 positions agree with TRBD1. The CDR3 has 21 residues. In germline, CDR1 is LGHNA, CDR2 YNFKEQ. Trimming took 0 bases from V and 0 from J; bases not matched to a gene: 16.

The CDR3 sequence: CASSLALGDRQYF. CDR3 nucleotides: TGCGCCAGCAGCTTGGCCCTCGGAGATAGGCAGTACTTC. The chain has TRBV5-1 and TRBJ2-7; no reliable D call. Germline V gives CDR1 SGHRS, CDR2 YFSETQ. V was clipped by 0 bases and J by 9 bases, with 13 bases between them. CDR3 length: 13 residues.

The chain uses TRBV7-9 and TRBJ1-6; 7 bases agree with TRBD1. The CDR3 sequence is 16 residues long. Trimming took 5 bases from V and 2 from J; bases not matched to a gene: 6. Germline V CDR1 and CDR2: SEHNR, FQNEAQ (reference sequence). CDR3 nucleotide sequence: TGTGCCAGCAGCCCCCGGGACAGACCCTATAATTCACCCCTCCACTTT. Its protein is CASSPRDRPYNSPLHF.

The chain employs TRBV11-2 and TRBJ1-2; TRBD1 agrees at 8 bases. The CDR3 has 16 amino acids. CDR1 and CDR2 from the germline V gene are SGHAT and FQNNGV. V lost 3 bases, J lost 6 bases, and 12 bases stayed unmatched. CDR3 in amino acids: CASSFSHPAGGDGYTF. As DNA, the CDR3 is TGTGCCAGCAGCTTCTCACACCCAGCAGGGGGCGATGGCTACACCTTC.

The chain is built from TRBV4-3 and TRBJ2-1, with D maybe TRBD1 (6 bases). From germline, CDR1 is LGHNA and CDR2 YSLEER. Trimming cost V 4 bases and J 6 bases, with 22 bases left between them. The CDR3 runs to 17 residues. The CDR3 spells CASSLRTTGTNTNEQFF. In DNA, the CDR3 is TGCGCCAGCAGCCTTCGGACCACCGGGACAAACACCAATGAGCAGTTCTTC.

This chain connects TRBV4-1 to TRBJ1-1, with 7 bases matching TRBD1. Germline-derived CDR1 and CDR2 are MGHRA and YSYEKL. V gave up 1 base and J gave up 3 bases; unmatched junction bases: 5. The CDR3 totals 15 residues. CDR3 in amino acids: CASSQAGQGDTEAFF. CDR3 nucleotides: TGCGCCAGCAGCCAAGCCGGGCAGGGGGACACTGAAGCTTTCTTT.